The sequence of this TCR beta chain was determined in a study of human versus mouse CDR3 diversity and MHC coevolution. Generated by immunoSEQ multiplex PCR, the TCRdb table keeps only in-frame clones and is missing some. The profile shows about 83,000 clones, 85% to 95% of them singletons. Study-level results: iCHAO1 estimated the human TCR beta repertoire at 1.5 million to 2 million clonotypes. Human CDR3s averaged more deletions and insertions than mouse CDR3s.

This CDR3 region has 18 residues. J lost 2 bases, V lost 2 bases, and 10 bases had no gene match. Per germline, CDR1 MNHNS and CDR2 SASEGT. Naive CD4 T cells, CD45RO-negative and CD62L-positive, were flow-sorted from PBMCs. This clone was detected only once. The antigen is not known. Sequencing input: naive CD4+ T cells from blood. As to subset: CD45RO-negative CD62L-positive naive CD4 T cells. The source of this sequence is a person aged 25 to 75 in good health. V is TRBV6-1 and J is TRBJ2-7; 12 bases fit TRBD2. The CDR3 is CASSERTSGGTPPYEQYF. The CDR3 bases are TGTGCCAGCAGTGAAAGAACTAGCGGGGGGACCCCCCCCTACGAGCAGTACTTC.